This passage covers 6 T cell receptor beta chains from one sample sequenced in a study of cytomegalovirus exposure and HLA in healthy donors. 60 Vbeta and 13 Jbeta primers were used in PCR. Clones were read by immunoSEQ multiplex PCR, and TCRdb kept only the in-frame ones, dropping some. This sample's clone table lists some 140,000 clones. The specimen was PBMCs. These receptors came from a woman aged 40 to 50 in good health and CMV-seronegative.

V is TRBV10-3 and J is TRBJ2-3; D gene unclear. Per the germline V gene, CDR1 is ENHRY and CDR2 is SYGVKD. The CDR3 extends over 12 amino acids. With 6 bases removed from V and 2 bases from J, the gap between germline ends came to 6 bases. CDR3 residues: CAIRGPTDTQYF. DNA for the CDR3: TGTGCCATCAGGGGCCCCACAGATACGCAGTATTTT.

As to this clone: The CDR3 ends on some other residue instead of the conserved phenylalanine or tryptophan, so this is likely a read error. The chain has TRBV6-5 and TRBJ1-2; 9 positions agree with TRBD1. With 7 bases clipped from V and 2 bases from J, the junction kept 8 bases outside the gene matches. The CDR3 extends over 15 amino acids. Germline CDR1 reads MNHEY; CDR2 reads SVGAGI. The CDR3 sequence: CASTSSGQGNYGYTL. The CDR3, as DNA: TGTGCCAGCACCTCGAGCGGACAGGGGAACTATGGCTACACCCTC.

This chain uses TRBV27 with TRBJ2-1, with 7 bases fitting TRBD1. CDR3 length: 23 amino acids. The trim removed 6 bases at V and 2 bases at J, leaving 31 bases unmatched. Germline V CDR1 and CDR2: MNHEY, SMNVEV (reference sequence). The chain's CDR3 is CASRSGQQFIERGPQAPYNEQFF. CDR3 nucleotides: TGTGCCAGCAGATCAGGCCAGCAGTTTATAGAAAGGGGGCCCCAAGCACCCTACAATGAGCAGTTCTTC.

The genes are TRBV5-1 and TRBJ2-7, with a possible D match to TRBD2 (7 bases). V gave up 6 bases and J gave up 4 bases, with 20 bases separating them. Germline lookup yields CDR1 SGHRS and CDR2 YFSETQ. The CDR3 is 15 amino acids. CDR3 bases: TGCGCCAGCATCCCCGGACGCGGGGGCGTGTACGAGCAGTACTTC. This encodes CASIPGRGGVYEQYF.

The CDR3 region has the DNA TGTGCCAGCAGTGAAGCGCCAGGGGGATATGGCTACACCTTC. This gives the protein CASSEAPGGYGYTF. The chain recombines TRBV2 with TRBJ1-2; 7 bases fit TRBD1. Per the germline V gene, CDR1 is SNHLY and CDR2 is FYNNEI. Trimming removed 0 bases from V and 5 bases from J; junction bases left unmatched: 3. This CDR3 comprises 14 residues.

The rearrangement joins TRBV4-3 to TRBJ2-1, with D perhaps TRBD1 (5 bases). V shed 1 base and J shed 10 bases, with 17 bases lying between them. Germline V gene lookup returns CDR1 LGHNA and CDR2 YSLEER. The CDR3 is 15 amino acids. The CDR3 DNA reads as TGCGCCAGCAGCCAAGGTCCAGGGTTTTACGGGGAGCAGTTCTTC. Translation gives CASSQGPGFYGEQFF.